One sample yielded the 14 T cell receptor beta chains listed below, sequenced in a study of shared clonotypes between healthy human individuals. Some clones are missing from TCRdb's copy, which holds only in-frame ones; the method was immunoSEQ multiplex PCR. This table has some 1 million clones, approximately 76% appearing once. Sequenced sample: memory CD4+ T cells sorted from blood. The subset: CD45RA-negative fraction. These receptors came from a man in his late teens or twenties in good health.

This chain uses TRBV7-6 with TRBJ2-1; TRBD2 matches 10 bases. V gave up 4 bases and J gave up 7 bases; unmatched junction bases: 7. CDR1 is SGHVS, CDR2 FNYEAQ, per germline. This CDR3 has 15 residues. DNA for the CDR3: TGTGCCAGCAGCTCTCTAGCTAGCGGGAGAAATGAGCAGTTCTTC. Encoded protein: CASSSLASGRNEQFF.

This chain links TRBV5-4 with TRBJ1-3, with a possible D match to TRBD1 (6 bases). Germline CDR1 is SGHNT and CDR2 is YYREEE (reference sequence). Trimming took off 4 bases at V and 2 bases at J, with 10 bases between the two ends. CDR3 length equals 14 residues. CDR3 DNA sequence: TGTGCCAGCAGCCCCACAGGGCCTGGAAACACCATATATTTT. It encodes CASSPTGPGNTIYF.

The J gene is TRBJ2-7, the V gene TRBV27; 12 bases match TRBD1. CDR1 and CDR2 (germline): MNHEY, SMNVEV (reference sequence). V dropped 6 bases and J dropped 6; count of bases not matched to a gene: 6. The CDR3 has 14 amino acids. CDR3 DNA: TGTGCCAGCAGGGGACAGGGGGCTACTGGCGAGCAGTACTTC. Translating it yields CASRGQGATGEQYF.

V gene TRBV11-2 combines with J gene TRBJ2-7, with 7 bases fitting TRBD2. The length of the CDR3 is 14 residues. Germline CDR1 reads SGHAT; CDR2 reads FQNNGV. J lost 2 bases, V lost 5 bases, and 6 bases had no gene match. CDR3 sequence (DNA): TGTGCCAGCAGCGTGAGACTAGCCACCTACGAGCAGTACTTC. Its protein is CASSVRLATYEQYF.

The rearrangement uses TRBV11-2 and TRBJ1-5; D unclear. Trimming took 0 bases from V and 3 from J, leaving 6 bases between them. In germline, CDR1 is SGHAT, CDR2 FQNNGV. The CDR3 is made up of 14 amino acids. CDR3 in DNA: TGTGCCAGCAGCTTAGACAGCGTCAATCAGCCCCAGCATTTT. Amino acid sequence: CASSLDSVNQPQHF.

This clone was observed once. The chain employs TRBV6-6 and TRBJ1-6; D unclear. This CDR3 has 15 residues. The ends were cut back, 7 bases at V and 3 bases at J, with 13 bases in the middle. The V gene's germline CDR1 is MNHNY and CDR2 SVGAGI (reference sequence). The CDR3 spells CASNSLDNYNSPLHF. CDR3 nucleotide sequence: TGTGCCAGCAATAGCCTGGATAACTATAATTCACCCCTCCACTTT.

V is TRBV9 and J is TRBJ2-3; 7 bases fit TRBD1. This CDR3 has 12 amino acids. The germline V gene has CDR1 SGDLS and CDR2 YYNGEE. Trimming removed 4 bases from V and 7 bases from J; junction bases left unmatched: 3. DNA for the CDR3: TGTGCCAGCAGCCGACAGGGAAATACGCAGTATTTT. Protein sequence: CASSRQGNTQYF.

Notes on this clone: Different DNA sequences within this sample yield the same CDR3. This chain uses TRBV30 with TRBJ2-2; 8 bases match TRBD1. The CDR3 contains 12 residues. After removal of 5 bases from V and 5 bases from J, the junction contained 1 base not matched to a gene. Per germline, CDR1 GTSNPN and CDR2 SVGIG (reference sequence). This CDR3 is CAWGQGTGELFF. The CDR3 DNA follows: TGTGCCTGGGGACAGGGAACCGGGGAGCTGTTTTTT.

This chain links TRBV5-4 with TRBJ2-1, with a weak D call TRBD2 (6 bases). V was clipped by 2 bases and J by 5 bases, with 14 bases between them. CDR3 length equals 15 residues. From germline, CDR1 is SGHNT and CDR2 YYREEE (reference sequence). The CDR3 sequence: CASSFISSGDNEQFF. The CDR3 DNA follows: TGTGCCAGCAGCTTTATCTCCTCGGGAGACAATGAGCAGTTCTTC. Full variable domain (missing parts from reference TRBV5-4 and TRBJ2-1): ETGVTQSPTHLIKTRGQQVTLRCSSQSGHNTVSWYQQALGQGPQFIFQYYREEENGRGNFPPRFSGLQFPNYSSELNVNALELDDSALYLCASSFISSGDNEQFFGPGTRLTVL.

This chain links TRBV4-3 with TRBJ1-2; D is unresolved. Germline V gene data show CDR1 as LGHNA and CDR2 as YSLEER. CDR3 length: 15 residues. V shed 0 bases and J shed 4 bases, with 12 bases lying between them. CDR3 region: CASSQDRAALYGYTF. CDR3 DNA: TGCGCCAGCAGCCAAGATCGAGCAGCCCTCTATGGCTACACCTTC.

This clone turned up a few times. For the CDR3, the DNA is TGTGCCAGCACCGCCGTTGGGGAGTCTAACTATGGCTACACCTTC. It yields the protein CASTAVGESNYGYTF. The rearrangement links TRBV27 to TRBJ1-2; D unresolved. V was shortened by 7 bases and J by 0 bases, with 15 bases between the two germline ends. CDR1 and CDR2 (germline): MNHEY, SMNVEV (reference sequence). The CDR3 runs to 15 residues.

The V and J genes are TRBV2 and TRBJ2-2; possible D gene TRBD2, 6 bases. Looked up from germline, CDR1 is SNHLY and CDR2 is FYNNEI. The ends were cut back, 8 bases at V and 0 bases at J, with 10 bases in the middle. The CDR3 loop spans 14 amino acids. The CDR3 sequence: CASSREANTGELFF. Written as DNA, the CDR3 is TGTGCCAGCTCTAGGGAGGCGAACACCGGGGAGCTGTTTTTT.

The chain links TRBV2 to TRBJ2-2, with 12 bases aligning to TRBD2. Per germline, CDR1 SNHLY and CDR2 FYNNEI. The junction had 5 bases not matched to a gene; V was cut back by 6 bases and J by 6 bases. The CDR3 has 15 amino acids. CDR3 bases: TGTGCCAGCAGGGTGACTAGCGGGAGCCCCGGGGAGCTGTTTTTT. Protein product: CASRVTSGSPGELFF.

The chain joins TRBV11-3 to TRBJ2-5; possible D gene TRBD1, 5 bases. The CDR3 is made up of 13 amino acids. Trimming left V 6 bases short and J 2 bases short, with 10 bases between. CDR1 SGHNT and CDR2 YENEEA come from the germline V gene. As DNA, the CDR3 is TGTGCCAGCAGTCTCCAGGGACAAGAGACCCAGTACTTC. It is translated as CASSLQGQETQYF.